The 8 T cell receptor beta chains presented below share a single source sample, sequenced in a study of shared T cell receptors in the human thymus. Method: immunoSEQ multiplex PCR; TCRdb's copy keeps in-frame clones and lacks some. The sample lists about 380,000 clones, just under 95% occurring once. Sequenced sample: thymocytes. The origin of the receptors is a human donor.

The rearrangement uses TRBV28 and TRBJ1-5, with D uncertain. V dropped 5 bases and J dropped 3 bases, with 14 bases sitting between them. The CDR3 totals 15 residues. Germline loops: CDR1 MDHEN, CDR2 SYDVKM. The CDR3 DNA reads TGTGCCAGCAGTCCGTTTAAGAGCGACAATCAGCCCCAGCATTTT. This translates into CASSPFKSDNQPQHF.

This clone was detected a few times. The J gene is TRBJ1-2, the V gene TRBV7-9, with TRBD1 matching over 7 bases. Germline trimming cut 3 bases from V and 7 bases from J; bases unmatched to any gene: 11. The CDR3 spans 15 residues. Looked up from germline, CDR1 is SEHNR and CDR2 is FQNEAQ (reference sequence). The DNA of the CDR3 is TGTGCCAGCAGCTTCGGGCGACAGGGAGAAGGTGGCTACACCTTC. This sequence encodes CASSFGRQGEGGYTF.

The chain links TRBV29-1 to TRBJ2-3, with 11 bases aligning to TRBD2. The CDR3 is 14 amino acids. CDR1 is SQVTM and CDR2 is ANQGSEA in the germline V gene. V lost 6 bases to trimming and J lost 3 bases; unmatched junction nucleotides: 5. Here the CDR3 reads CSVDSGRGTDTQYF. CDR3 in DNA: TGCAGCGTAGATAGCGGGAGGGGAACAGATACGCAGTATTTT.

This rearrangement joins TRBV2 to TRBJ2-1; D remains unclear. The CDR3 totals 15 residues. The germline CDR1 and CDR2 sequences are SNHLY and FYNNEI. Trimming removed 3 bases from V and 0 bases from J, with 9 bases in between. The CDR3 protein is CASSEWASSYNEQFF. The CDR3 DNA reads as TGTGCCAGCAGTGAGTGGGCTAGCTCCTACAATGAGCAGTTCTTC.

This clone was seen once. CDR3 loop: CASSESSKGWAKNIQYF. Here the CDR3 DNA reads TGCGCCAGCAGTGAGTCGAGTAAGGGTTGGGCCAAAAACATTCAGTACTTC. The chain is built from TRBV10-2 and TRBJ2-4; D gene uncertain. The CDR3 contains 17 residues. Trimming cost V 0 bases and J 1 base, with 13 bases left between them. In germline, CDR1 is WSHSY, CDR2 SAAADI.

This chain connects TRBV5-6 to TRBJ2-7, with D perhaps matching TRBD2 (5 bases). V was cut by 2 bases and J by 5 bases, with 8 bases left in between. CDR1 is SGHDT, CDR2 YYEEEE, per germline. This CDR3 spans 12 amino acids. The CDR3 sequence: CASSLSRDEQYF. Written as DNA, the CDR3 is TGTGCCAGCAGCTTATCGAGGGACGAGCAGTACTTC. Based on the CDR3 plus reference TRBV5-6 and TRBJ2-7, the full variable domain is DAGVTQSPTHLIKTRGQQVTLRCSPKSGHDTVSWYQQALGQGPQFIFQYYEEEERQRGNFPDRFSGHQFPNYSSELNVNALLLGDSALYLCASSLSRDEQYFGPGTRLTVT.

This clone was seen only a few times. The CDR3 protein is CASSSRWEGHEQYF. In DNA form, the CDR3 reads TGCGCCAGCAGCAGTAGGTGGGAGGGCCACGAGCAGTACTTC. This sequence joins TRBV4-3 and TRBJ2-7; 7 bases line up with TRBD2. The CDR3 spans 14 residues. Germline V lookup: CDR1 LGHNA, CDR2 YSLEER. Germline trimming cut 5 bases from V and 5 bases from J; bases unmatched to any gene: 9.

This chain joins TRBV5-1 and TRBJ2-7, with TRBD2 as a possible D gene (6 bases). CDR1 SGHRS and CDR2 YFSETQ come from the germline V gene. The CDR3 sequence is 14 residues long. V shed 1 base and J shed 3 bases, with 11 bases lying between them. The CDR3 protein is CASSLRLVGYEQYF. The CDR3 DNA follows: TGCGCCAGCAGCTTGCGACTAGTTGGCTACGAGCAGTACTTC.